A selection of T cell receptor beta chains follows, all from one sample in a study of CD4 and CD8 cells across lung adenocarcinoma regions. TCRdb ran MiXCR on the PCR reads and lists one entry per CDR3 protein. The table records around 20,000 distinct CDR3 sequences, 50% to 55% of them present only once. The sequenced material came from CD8+ T cells from the center of a lung tumor. Every receptor here comes from a female donor with lung adenocarcinoma. The CD4 and CD8 labels of this study may be unreliable. Each CDR3 is given with its conserved first and last residue. The D gene is left open where the match is weak. The listing skips clone size in some rows; elsewhere it reads once, few, many or a size class.

j_call	d_call	v_call	clone_size	cdr3_nt	cdr3_aa
TRBJ1-2	NA	TRBV28	few	TGTGCCAGCAGTTTAAATAACTATGGCTACACCTTC	CASSLNNYGYTF
TRBJ2-3	NA	TRBV10-2	NA	TGCGCCAGCAGTTCCGGTCCCCCCACAGATACGCAGTATTTT	CASSSGPPTDTQYF
TRBJ2-7	NA	TRBV14	many	TGTGCCAGCAGCCAAGAATATGGGGGATTGGGCTACGAGCAGTACTTC	CASSQEYGGLGYEQYF
TRBJ2-3	TRBD1	TRBV10-2	NA	TGCGCCAGCAGTGCAGACAGGGGGCTCGGCACAGATACGCAGTATTTT	CASSADRGLGTDTQYF
TRBJ2-4	NA	TRBV6-1	NA	TGTGCCGGCCAGGGGATGGGTGGCACAAACATTCAGTACTTT	CAGQGMGGTNIQYF
TRBJ2-5	TRBD2	TRBV24-1	NA	TGTGCCACCAGTGAACCCCGGGAGGAGAGAGAGACCCAGTACTTC	CATSEPREERETQYF
TRBJ2-5	NA	TRBV6-5	NA	TGTGCCAGCAGTTACAGGCCAGCTCAACAAGAGACCCAGTACTTC	CASSYRPAQQETQYF
TRBJ2-5	NA	TRBV3-1	NA	TGTGCCAGCAGCCAAGATCTTGGACGGGGCGGGATGGGAATTCAAGAGACCCAGTACTTC	CASSQDLGRGGMGIQETQYF
TRBJ2-5	NA	TRBV6-1	NA	TGTGCCAGCGGGGGCCACGGGGACCGTGCCCAAGAGACCCAGTACTTC	CASGGHGDRAQETQYF
TRBJ2-5	TRBD2	TRBV6-1	NA	TGTGCCAGCAGACGACTAGCGGGAGGAAACCAAGAGACCCAGTACTTC	CASRRLAGGNQETQYF
TRBJ2-3	NA	TRBV6-5	few	TGTGCCAGCAGTTATGACGCAGACCGCCCGCAGTATTTT	CASSYDADRPQYF
TRBJ1-1	NA	TRBV6-5	NA	TGTGCCAGCAGCTCCTCTGGGGCCGCCTGGGGAGCTTTCTTT	CASSSSGAAWGAFF
TRBJ2-1	NA	TRBV7-2	medium-sized	TGTGCCAGCAGGGGGGACTTACTCTACAATGAGCAGTTCTTC	CASRGDLLYNEQFF
TRBJ2-7	NA	TRBV6-5	NA	TGTGCCAGCAGTTACTCGCGGTTTCCTGGCTCCTACGAGCAGTACTTC	CASSYSRFPGSYEQYF
TRBJ2-3	NA	TRBV27	NA	TGTGCCAGCAGTTTAGGGACAAACGATGAGCAGTTTTTC	CASSLGTNDEQFF
TRBJ2-5	NA	TRBV27	NA	TGTGCCAGGGGGCACGGGGGAGGACTCACAGAGACGCAGTACTTC	CARGHGGGLTETQYF
TRBJ2-4	NA	TRBV27	few	TGTGGCAGCGGTGCCAAAAATACGCAGTACTTT	CGSGAKNTQYF